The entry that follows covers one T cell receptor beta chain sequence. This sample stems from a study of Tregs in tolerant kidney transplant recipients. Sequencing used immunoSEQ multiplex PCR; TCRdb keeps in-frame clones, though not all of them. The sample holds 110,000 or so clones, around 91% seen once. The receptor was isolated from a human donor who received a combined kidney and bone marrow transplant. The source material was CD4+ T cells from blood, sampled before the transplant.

Written as DNA, the CDR3 is TGTGCCAGCAGCCCCCCCTTCGAGGCAGGGAACGAGCAGTACTTC. Protein: CASSPPFEAGNEQYF. The rearrangement links TRBV5-6 to TRBJ2-7; weak D call: TRBD1 (5 bases). The CDR3 has 15 amino acids. V dropped 4 bases and J dropped 5 bases, with 19 bases sitting between them. Germline CDR1 reads SGHDT; CDR2 reads YYEEEE.